Sequencing of this T cell receptor beta chain was carried out in a study of blood T cells in healthy people across ages. Regarding the study as a whole: TCR beta diversity per million T cells fell roughly linearly with age. Estimates of total diversity, which came from one million sequenced T cells, were considered to be underestimates. Nothing was known about donor CMV status, and this possibly confounded expanded clonotype changes.

Through a sample-barcoded 5' primer and a J-beta primer mix, a second PCR was run for roughly 7 to 12 cycles. TCRdb reprocessed the 5' RACE reads with MiXCR, giving one entry per CDR3 protein. The data show about 640,000 distinct CDR3 sequences, about 53% seen once. CDR1 is LNHNV, CDR2 YYDKDF, per germline (reference sequence). The V and J ends lost 3 bases and 3 bases respectively, with 6 bases between them. This CDR3 spans 13 amino acids. This clonotype was counted at least ten times. The antigen is not known. The rearrangement links TRBV15 to TRBJ2-4; D is possibly TRBD2 (5 bases). The sequence was obtained from a man aged 55 to 69 in good health. The source material was blood. The DNA for the CDR3 is TGTGCCACCAGCAGGAGGGTCAAAAACATTCAGTACTTC. Translated, it gives CATSRRVKNIQYF.